This T cell receptor beta chain was documented in a study of HIV-infected patients and healthy controls. Study-wide results and limits: MAIT alpha-chain CDR3s were frequent in healthy controls, depleted in HIV+. Significantly higher mean Gini indices appeared in HIV-infected repertoires, possibly reflecting oligoclonality.

The V end was cut by 1 base, the J end by 1 base, with 20 bases between. This CDR3 contains 18 residues. Germline CDR1 and CDR2: DFQATT and SNEGSKA (reference sequence). This clonotype was recorded at least ten times. The antigen remains unidentified. Reverse transcription used about 500 ng RNA and constant-region primers for alpha and beta. Using multiplexing indices, alpha and beta chain libraries were generated apart by chain-specific third strand synthesis. Ligation attached cDNA to a 5' RACE adapter that carried a random hexamer and SP2 site. The library had 12-nucleotide molecular identifiers formed by two random hexamers joined together. TCRdb processed the 5' RACE reads anew with MiXCR; each CDR3 protein has one entry. The table includes some 11,000 distinct CDR3 sequences, about 10% detected once. All unsorted peripheral T cells were captured because whole blood was used without fractionation.

Sequencing used blood, obtained before antiretroviral therapy. This rearrangement joins TRBV20-1 to TRBJ2-1; tentatively, D is TRBD2 (6 bases). The sequence came from an adult with HIV infection. The donor label of this sample is uncertain. CDR3 DNA sequence: TGCAGTGCTAGAGTTCGTGTGGGAGGACCCACATCCTACAATGAGCAGTTCTTC. Protein sequence: CSARVRVGGPTSYNEQFF.